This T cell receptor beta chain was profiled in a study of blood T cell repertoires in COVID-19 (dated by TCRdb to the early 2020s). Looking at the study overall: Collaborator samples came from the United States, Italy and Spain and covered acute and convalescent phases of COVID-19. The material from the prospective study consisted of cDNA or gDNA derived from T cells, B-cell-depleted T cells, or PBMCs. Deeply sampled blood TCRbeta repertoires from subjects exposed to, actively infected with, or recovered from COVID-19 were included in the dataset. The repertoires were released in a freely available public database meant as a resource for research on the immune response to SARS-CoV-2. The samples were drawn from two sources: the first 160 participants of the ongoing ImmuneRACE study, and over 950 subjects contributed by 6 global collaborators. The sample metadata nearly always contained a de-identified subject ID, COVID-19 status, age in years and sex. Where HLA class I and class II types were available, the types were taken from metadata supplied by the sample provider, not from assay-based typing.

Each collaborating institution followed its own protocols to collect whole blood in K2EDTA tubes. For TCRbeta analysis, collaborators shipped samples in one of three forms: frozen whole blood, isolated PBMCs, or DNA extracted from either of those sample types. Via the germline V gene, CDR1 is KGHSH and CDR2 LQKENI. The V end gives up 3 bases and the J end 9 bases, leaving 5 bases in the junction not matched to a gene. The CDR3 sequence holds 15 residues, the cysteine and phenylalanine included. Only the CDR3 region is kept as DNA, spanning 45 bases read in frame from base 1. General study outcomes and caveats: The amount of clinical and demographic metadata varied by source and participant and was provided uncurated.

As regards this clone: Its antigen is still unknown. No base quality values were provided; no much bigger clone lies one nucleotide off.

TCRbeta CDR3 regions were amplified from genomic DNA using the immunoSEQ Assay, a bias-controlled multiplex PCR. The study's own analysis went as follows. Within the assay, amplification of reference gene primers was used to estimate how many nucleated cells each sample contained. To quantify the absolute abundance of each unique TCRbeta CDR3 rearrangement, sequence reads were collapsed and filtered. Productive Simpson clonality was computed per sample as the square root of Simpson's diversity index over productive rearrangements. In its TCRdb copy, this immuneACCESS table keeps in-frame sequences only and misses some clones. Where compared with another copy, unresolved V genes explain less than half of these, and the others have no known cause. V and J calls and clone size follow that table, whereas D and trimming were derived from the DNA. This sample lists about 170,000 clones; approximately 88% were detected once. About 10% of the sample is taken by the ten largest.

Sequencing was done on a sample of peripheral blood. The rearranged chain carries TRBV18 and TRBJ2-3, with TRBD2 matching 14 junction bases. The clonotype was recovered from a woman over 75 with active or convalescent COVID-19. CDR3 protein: CASSPGLAGVGTQYF. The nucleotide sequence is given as TGTGCCAGCTCACCGGGACTAGCGGGGGTAGGGACGCAGTATTTT.